This TCR beta chain was profiled in a study of shared clonotypes between healthy human individuals. Study results and caveats: Only blood samples were collected, and tissue repertoires likely differ.

As for this clone: The antigen remains unidentified.

Germline assignment: CDR1 SEHNR and CDR2 FQNEAQ (reference sequence). The V and J ends lost 1 base and 4 bases respectively, with 9 bases between them. This CDR3 contains 14 residues. For every subset, genomic DNA was evenly distributed across several immunoSEQ plates. Assay used: immunoSEQ multiplex PCR; TCRdb lists only in-frame clones, some missing. Among 640,000 or so clones listed, about two thirds were seen once. The sequence came from a woman aged 25 to 39 in good health. This chain links TRBV7-9 with TRBJ2-3, with D tentatively TRBD1 or TRBD2 (5 bases each). The specimen sequenced was memory CD4+ T cells sorted from blood. Documented subset: CD45RA-negative fraction. The CDR3 loop is CASSLGRDADTQYF. DNA for the CDR3: TGTGCCAGCAGCTTAGGCAGGGACGCAGATACGCAGTATTTT.